The source of this T cell receptor (beta chain) is a study of blood T cell repertoires in COVID-19. This CDR3 has 17 amino acids. Germline CDR1 is LGHDT and CDR2 is YNNKEL (reference sequence). Trimming took 1 base from V and 7 from J, leaving 17 bases between them. Authors' processing steps: Reference gene primer amplification in the assay estimated nucleated cell counts. Some clones are missing from TCRdb's copy, which holds only in-frame ones; the method was immunoSEQ multiplex PCR. V and J calls and clone size come straight from that table; D and trimming were deduced from the DNA. This table has 120,000 to 150,000 clones, about 91% appearing once.

J is TRBJ1-6 and V is TRBV3-1 (or the pseudogene TRBV3-2); D remains ambiguous. The clonotype was recovered from a woman aged 60-75 years with acute or convalescent COVID-19. The sequenced sample consisted of peripheral blood. The CDR3 DNA reads TGTGCCAGCAGCCAAGCGAGCACGGGAATCACAAATTCACCCCTCCACTTT. Residues: CASSQASTGITNSPLHF.